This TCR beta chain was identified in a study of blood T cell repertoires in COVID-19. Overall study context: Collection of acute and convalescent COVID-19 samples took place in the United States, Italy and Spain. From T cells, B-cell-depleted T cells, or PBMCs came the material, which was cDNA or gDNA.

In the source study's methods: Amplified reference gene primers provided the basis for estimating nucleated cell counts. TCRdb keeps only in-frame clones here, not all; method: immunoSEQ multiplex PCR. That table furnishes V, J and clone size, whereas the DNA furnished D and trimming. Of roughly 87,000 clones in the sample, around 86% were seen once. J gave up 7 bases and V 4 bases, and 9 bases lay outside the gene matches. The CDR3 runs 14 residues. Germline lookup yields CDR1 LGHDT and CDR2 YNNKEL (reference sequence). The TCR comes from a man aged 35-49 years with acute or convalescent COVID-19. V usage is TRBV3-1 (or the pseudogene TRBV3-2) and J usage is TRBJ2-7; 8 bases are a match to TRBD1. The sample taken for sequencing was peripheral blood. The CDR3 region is CASSPGTGFGEQYF. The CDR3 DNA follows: TGTGCCAGCAGCCCCGGGACAGGTTTCGGAGAGCAGTACTTC.